The rows below give T cell receptor beta chains drawn from one sample of a study of blood T cell repertoires in COVID-19. The data were produced by immunoSEQ multiplex PCR, yet TCRdb's version contains in-frame clones alone and is incomplete. Of under 200,000 clones detected, approximately 83% appear once; the ten largest clones hold 9.1%. The sequenced sample consisted of peripheral blood. The receptors were gathered from a woman at least 80 years old with active or convalescent COVID-19. Both conserved end residues are part of each CDR3. The D gene is left open where the match is weak. Size values are once, few and many counts, or a class for expanded clones, and some rows have none.

j_call clone_size d_call v_call cdr3_aa cdr3_nt
TRBJ1-6 . TRBD1 TRBV2 CASSLGQANNSPLHF TGTGCCAGTTCCTTGGGACAGGCCAATAATTCACCCCTCCACTTT
TRBJ1-2 once . TRBV18 CASSPDTGNGYTF TGTGCCAGCTCACCGGACACAGGGAATGGCTACACCTTC
TRBJ2-7 once . TRBV11-2 CASTKGQGLYEQYF TGTGCCAGCACCAAGGGACAAGGTCTCTACGAGCAGTACTTC
TRBJ1-4 . TRBD1 TRBV18 CASSRGTGGTEKLFF TGTGCCAGCTCACGGGGGACAGGTGGGACAGAAAAACTGTTTTTT
TRBJ1-1 . TRBD1 TRBV7-2 CASSLDRGEAFF TGTGCCAGCAGCTTAGACAGGGGGGAAGCTTTCTTT
TRBJ2-7 once TRBD1 TRBV6-5 CASSSPTGSYEQYF TGTGCCAGCAGTTCCCCGACAGGGTCCTACGAGCAGTACTTC
TRBJ1-1 . . TRBV3-1/TRBV3-2 CASSQGQVNTEAFF TGTGCCAGCAGCCAAGGGCAAGTGAACACTGAAGCTTTCTTT
TRBJ1-1 . . TRBV2 CASSEDRNTEAFF TGTGCCAGCAGTGAGGACAGGAACACTGAAGCTTTCTTT
TRBJ2-5 . . TRBV30 CAWSEGGAGLETQYF TGTGCCTGGAGTGAAGGGGGGGCGGGCCTGGAGACCCAGTACTTC
TRBJ2-5 . TRBD2 TRBV4-3 CASSQGLAGGSIETQYF TGCGCCAGCAGCCAAGGCCTAGCGGGGGGGTCTATAGAGACCCAGTACTTC
TRBJ1-1 . TRBD1 TRBV6-2/TRBV6-3 CASSNPGQGLNEAFF TGTGCCAGCAGTAACCCGGGACAGGGACTAAATGAAGCTTTCTTT
TRBJ1-5 . . TRBV6-2/TRBV6-3 CASSSRTQPFGGNQPQHF TGTGCCAGCAGTTCTCGCACCCAGCCATTCGGGGGGAATCAGCCCCAGCATTTT
TRBJ2-3 once TRBD2 TRBV7-2 CASSLGTSGTDTQYF TGTGCCAGCAGCCTCGGGACTAGCGGCACAGATACGCAGTATTTT
TRBJ1-1 . . TRBV11-2 CASSLSQVNTEAFF TGTGCCAGCAGCTTGTCCCAGGTGAACACTGAAGCTTTCTTT
TRBJ2-1 . TRBD1 TRBV2 CASSPDRGLYNEQFF TGTGCCAGCAGCCCGGACAGGGGGCTCTACAATGAGCAGTTCTTC
TRBJ2-2 . . TRBV10-3 CAISELGGNTGELFF TGTGCCATCAGTGAATTAGGGGGGAACACCGGGGAGCTGTTTTTT
TRBJ1-1 . . TRBV5-4 CASSGATSDTEAFF TGTGCCAGCAGCGGGGCGACCTCCGACACTGAAGCTTTCTTT
TRBJ2-3 . TRBD2 TRBV7-2 CASSPGLAGFTDTQYF TGTGCCAGCAGCCCGGGACTAGCGGGGTTCACAGATACGCAGTATTTT
TRBJ2-3 . TRBD1 TRBV13 CASSPEPGTGVTDTQYF TGTGCCAGCAGCCCAGAGCCCGGGACAGGGGTCACAGATACGCAGTATTTT
TRBJ2-5 . TRBD1 TRBV11-2 CASSQGGTGLETQYF TGTGCCAGCAGCCAGGGGGGGACAGGGTTAGAGACCCAGTACTTC
TRBJ1-4 . TRBD1 TRBV20-1 CRNRGEEKLFF TGCAGAAACAGGGGGGAGGAAAAACTGTTTTTT
TRBJ2-3 . . TRBV5-8 CASSFLTGSTDTQYF TGTGCCAGCAGCTTTTTGACAGGAAGCACAGATACGCAGTATTTT
TRBJ2-2 . TRBD2 TRBV30 CASAKAGGPGELFF TGTGCCTCCGCAAAAGCGGGGGGGCCCGGGGAGCTGTTTTTT
TRBJ1-2 . . TRBV27 CASSLGEGRSNYGYTF TGTGCCAGCAGTTTAGGAGAGGGAAGGAGTAACTATGGCTACACCTTC
TRBJ1-2 once TRBD1 TRBV6-5 CASSYGDRGNGYTF TGTGCCAGCAGTTACGGGGACAGGGGGAATGGCTACACCTTC
TRBJ1-3 . . TRBV7-2 CASSYDGSSGNTIYF TGTGCCAGCAGCTACGACGGGAGCTCTGGAAACACCATATATTTT
TRBJ2-3 . . TRBV5-1 CASSPRDPDTQYF TGCGCCAGCAGCCCCAGGGATCCAGATACGCAGTATTTT
TRBJ2-1 . TRBD1 TRBV6-5 CASSTRQGNEQFF TGTGCCAGCAGTACCCGACAGGGCAATGAGCAGTTCTTC
TRBJ2-7 . . TRBV5-1 CASSRNLDEQYF TGCGCCAGCAGCCGAAACTTGGACGAGCAGTACTTC
TRBJ1-3 . . TRBV12-3/TRBV12-4 CASSRQENTIYF TGTGCCAGCAGTCGACAGGAGAACACCATATATTTT
TRBJ1-5 once . TRBV2 CASSRQHNQPQHF TGTGCCAGCAGCCGACAGCACAATCAGCCCCAGCATTTT
TRBJ1-2 few . TRBV12-3/TRBV12-4 CASRSDKNYGYTF TGTGCCAGCAGATCGGACAAGAACTATGGCTACACCTTC
TRBJ2-1 . TRBD2 TRBV7-9 CASSLVGLSYNEQFF TGTGCCAGCAGCTTAGTGGGACTATCGTACAATGAGCAGTTCTTC
TRBJ2-1 . TRBD1 TRBV18 CASSPDRGLYNEQFF TGTGCCAGCTCACCGGACAGGGGGCTTTACAATGAGCAGTTCTTC
TRBJ1-2 . TRBD1 TRBV7-9 CASSLQQGAFYGYTF TGTGCCAGCAGCTTGCAACAGGGGGCGTTTTATGGCTACACCTTC
TRBJ2-1 . . TRBV11-3 CASSLKGYNEQFF TGTGCCAGCAGCTTAAAGGGGTACAATGAGCAGTTCTTC
TRBJ1-6 . . TRBV7-2 CASSLGRTDNSPLHF TGTGCCAGCAGCTTAGGTCGGACAGATAATTCACCCCTCCACTTT
TRBJ2-7 . . TRBV4-3 CASSLRGLPGDEQYF TGCGCCAGCAGCCTCAGAGGCCTTCCGGGGGACGAGCAGTACTTC
TRBJ1-1 few . TRBV7-2 CASSLGGQRTEAFF TGTGCCAGCAGCTTGGGGGGGCAGCGGACTGAAGCTTTCTTT
TRBJ1-4 few TRBD1 TRBV29-1 CSVATGVTEKLFF TGCAGCGTTGCGACAGGGGTTACTGAAAAACTGTTTTTT
TRBJ2-1 . TRBD1 TRBV2 CASRFGQGAENEQFF TGTGCCAGCAGATTCGGACAGGGGGCCGAAAATGAGCAGTTCTTC